The 31 T cell receptor beta chains presented below share a single source sample, sequenced in a study of T cell responses to AZD1222 COVID-19 vaccine (dated by TCRdb to the early 2020s). Read against the paper, the sample's time point label means: baseline before first vaccination. Library preparation used the immunoSEQ multiplex PCR assay. Drawn from immuneACCESS, this table holds only the in-frame rearrangements with V and J called that TCRdb kept. Clones are partly lost; checked studies trace under half to an unresolved V gene and leave the rest unexplained. Present in this sample are about 70,000 clones, around 85% of which were seen just once. Clones ranked in the top ten supply about 20% of the sample. Sample: peripheral blood, taken on day 0 of AZD1222 vaccination. The receptors were sampled from an adult in good health.

This chain links TRBV3-1 (or the pseudogene TRBV3-2) with TRBJ1-3; the D is unclear. Per germline, CDR1 LGHDT and CDR2 YNNKEL (reference sequence). The V end lost 2 bases, the J end lost 0 bases, and 2 bases lay between the germline ends. The CDR3 extends over 13 amino acids. As DNA, the CDR3 is TGTGCCAGCAGCCAACCCTCTGGAAACACCATATATTTT. As protein: CASSQPSGNTIYF.

J is TRBJ1-2 and V is TRBV18; a weak D match, TRBD1 (5 bases). Trimming cost V 3 bases and J 3 bases, with 8 bases left between them. This CDR3 is 13 amino acids long. CDR1 and CDR2 (germline): KGHSH, LQKENI. CDR3 residues: CASSPSRDYGYTF. The CDR3 DNA follows: TGTGCCAGCTCACCTTCCAGGGACTATGGCTACACCTTC.

J is TRBJ1-1 and V is TRBV20-1; 7 bases match TRBD1. Per germline, CDR1 DFQATT and CDR2 SNEGSKA (reference sequence). Trimming at V came to 3 bases and at J to 2 bases, leaving 12 bases not matched to a gene. The CDR3 is made up of 16 amino acids. The CDR3 sequence is CSASDWDSLSNTEAFF. The CDR3 nucleotides read TGCAGTGCTAGTGACTGGGACAGCTTATCAAACACTGAAGCTTTCTTT.

V is TRBV27 and J is TRBJ2-7; the match to TRBD1 covers 11 bases. The CDR3 is made up of 15 amino acids. Unmatched junction bases numbered 1, after V lost 3 bases and J lost 0 bases. Germline CDR1 is MNHEY and CDR2 is SMNVEV (reference sequence). The CDR3, as DNA: TGTGCCAGCAGTTTTGGGACAGGGGGCTCCTACGAGCAGTACTTC. This translates into CASSFGTGGSYEQYF.

The rearrangement uses TRBV13 and TRBJ1-1; D not certain. V lost 4 bases and J lost 7, with 22 bases in between. This CDR3 spans 16 amino acids. CDR1 is PRHDT, CDR2 FYEKMQ, per germline (reference sequence). Written as DNA, the CDR3 is TGTGCCAGCAGCTCCCTCCCGGGGAGAGGCGGATTTGAAGCTTTCTTT. Its protein product is CASSSLPGRGGFEAFF.

The gene calls are TRBV11-2 and TRBJ1-6; no firm D call. Germline loops: CDR1 SGHAT, CDR2 FQNNGV. V was trimmed by 1 base and J by 2 bases, leaving 3 bases between them. The CDR3 has 14 residues. The CDR3 region is CASSLGAYNSPLHF. CDR3 nucleotides: TGTGCCAGCAGCTTAGGTGCCTATAATTCACCCCTCCACTTT.

The CDR3 region has the DNA TGTGCCAGCAGTGAGCAGGGGGCAAGGTATGGCTACACCTTC. The encoded protein is CASSEQGARYGYTF. The chain uses TRBV2 and TRBJ1-2, with TRBD1 matching 8 bases. CDR1 is SNHLY, CDR2 FYNNEI, per germline. The ends lost 3 bases at V and 5 bases at J; junction bases unmatched: 5. This CDR3 is 14 amino acids long.

J is TRBJ2-1 and V is TRBV5-1; tentatively, D is TRBD2 (5 bases). The length of the CDR3 is 14 residues. The V end was cut by 3 bases, the J end by 7 bases, with 14 bases between. Germline CDR1 reads SGHRS; CDR2 reads YFSETQ. CDR3 DNA: TGCGCCAGCAGCTCCCCGGACTTACTGAATGAGCAGTTCTTC. This sequence encodes CASSSPDLLNEQFF.

The rearrangement uses TRBV23-1 and TRBJ2-3; 10 bases match TRBD2. TRBV23-1 falls under the ORF class, with uncertain function. J was trimmed by 3 bases and V by 10 bases; bases with no gene match: 7. This CDR3 comprises 14 residues. The CDR3 nucleotides are TGCGCCACCCTTAGCGGGAGGTTAACAGATACGCAGTATTTT. Residues: CATLSGRLTDTQYF.

The chain combines TRBV5-1 with TRBJ2-7; the D gene is possibly TRBD2 (6 bases). The V gene's germline CDR1 is SGHRS and CDR2 YFSETQ. The V end was cut by 2 bases, the J end by 9 bases, with 24 bases between. The CDR3 spans 16 residues. The CDR3 reads CASSLNRDSVLGGQYF. CDR3 nucleotide sequence: TGCGCCAGCAGCTTAAACCGGGACTCTGTCTTGGGAGGGCAGTACTTC. The full variable domain, rest sourced from reference TRBV5-1 and TRBJ2-7, is KAGVTQTPRYLIKTRGQQVTLSCSPISGHRSVSWYQQTPGQGLQFLFEYFSETQRNKGNFPGRFSGRQFSNSRSEMNVSTLELGDSALYLCASSLNRDSVLGGQYFGPGTRLTVT.

The chain carries TRBV6-5 and TRBJ2-3; D is unclear. The CDR3 contains 12 residues. Deletions cut 11 bases from V and 0 bases from J, with 9 bases between. CDR1 and CDR2 from the germline V gene are MNHEY and SVGAGI. The CDR3 coding sequence is TGTGCCGTCCGCGGAAGCACAGATACGCAGTATTTT. Translating gives CAVRGSTDTQYF.

The genes are TRBV3-1 (or the pseudogene TRBV3-2) and TRBJ2-1; a weak D match, TRBD1 (5 bases). Germline V gene lookup returns CDR1 LGHDT and CDR2 YNNKEL (reference sequence). Trimming took off 1 base at V and 6 bases at J, with 10 bases between the two ends. This CDR3 has 14 residues. The CDR3 spells CASSQAKQVNEQFF. Written as DNA, the CDR3 is TGTGCCAGCAGCCAAGCGAAACAGGTCAATGAGCAGTTCTTC.

The rearrangement uses TRBV7-8 and TRBJ1-5; possibly TRBD1 for D (6 bases). Between the trimmed V and J ends, which lost 2 bases and 4 bases, there was a span of 18 bases. This CDR3 spans 17 amino acids. The germline V gene has CDR1 SGHVS and CDR2 FQNEAQ. The CDR3 region has the DNA TGTGCCAGCAGCTTAATGATTTCATGGGGGGCGAATCAGCCCCAGCATTTT. Its translation: CASSLMISWGANQPQHF.

This clone was counted between two and nine times. The V gene is TRBV9, the J gene TRBJ1-2, with TRBD1 matching over 9 bases. With 0 bases clipped from V and 1 base from J, the junction kept 1 base outside the gene matches. This CDR3 is 15 amino acids long. CDR1 and CDR2 from the germline V gene are SGDLS and YYNGEE. This CDR3 reads CASSVGGQGNYGYTF. The CDR3 DNA sequence: TGTGCCAGCAGCGTAGGGGGACAGGGTAACTATGGCTACACCTTC.

The gene calls are TRBV5-4 and TRBJ1-1, with D uncertain. This CDR3 spans 14 amino acids. V dropped 2 bases and J dropped 4 bases, with 12 bases sitting between them. CDR1 is SGHNT and CDR2 is YYREEE in the germline V gene (reference sequence). CDR3 residues: CASSFSRTATEAFF. In DNA form, the CDR3 reads TGTGCCAGCAGCTTTAGCCGGACGGCCACTGAAGCTTTCTTT.

The chain has TRBV19 and TRBJ2-5, with a weak D call TRBD1 (5 bases). Germline V gene lookup returns CDR1 LNHDA and CDR2 SQIVND (reference sequence). CDR3 length: 13 residues. Between the trimmed V and J ends, which lost 7 bases and 0 bases, there was a span of 9 bases. The CDR3 is CASTTDNQETQYF. CDR3 sequence (DNA): TGTGCCAGTACCACGGACAACCAAGAGACCCAGTACTTC.

This chain connects TRBV6-5 to TRBJ2-7; D tentatively reads TRBD1 or TRBD2 (5 bases each). This CDR3 region has 13 residues. The V and J ends lost 5 bases and 4 bases respectively, with 12 bases between them. CDR1 and CDR2 (germline): MNHEY, SVGAGI. The CDR3 is CASSIRDRYEQYF. CDR3 DNA sequence: TGTGCCAGCAGTATCCGGGACCGGTACGAGCAGTACTTC.

The chain is built from TRBV5-1 and TRBJ2-5, with D perhaps TRBD1 (5 bases). The CDR3 contains 14 residues. Germline V gives CDR1 SGHRS, CDR2 YFSETQ. V lost 3 bases and J lost 1, with 10 bases in between. The CDR3 reads CASSSQDSQETQYF. In DNA, the CDR3 is TGCGCCAGCAGCTCCCAAGACAGCCAAGAGACCCAGTACTTC.

J is TRBJ2-2 and V is TRBV28; 7 bases line up with TRBD1. The J segment lost 2 bases and the V segment lost 5 bases, leaving 2 bases of the junction unmatched. The CDR3 is made up of 14 amino acids. CDR1 and CDR2 (germline): MDHEN, SYDVKM. Here the CDR3 DNA reads TGTGCCAGCAGTAGGGACAGAAACACCGGGGAGCTGTTTTTT. Protein sequence: CASSRDRNTGELFF.

The chain links TRBV30 to TRBJ2-1, with D possibly matching TRBD1 (6 bases). This CDR3 has 11 amino acids. Trimming pared 3 bases from V and 12 bases from J, leaving 12 bases between. Germline V lookup: CDR1 GTSNPN, CDR2 SVGIG (reference sequence). The CDR3 DNA reads TGTGCCTGGAGGCTAGGGGGAGCGCAGTTCTTC. Its protein product is CAWRLGGAQFF.

The chain joins TRBV15 to TRBJ1-2, with TRBD1 matching over 8 bases. The germline V gene has CDR1 LNHNV and CDR2 YYDKDF (reference sequence). The V gene end was trimmed by 5 bases and the J gene end by 4 bases; junction bases not matched to a gene: 9. The CDR3 loop spans 15 amino acids. The CDR3 region is CATSPGQGPGYGYTF. CDR3 bases: TGTGCCACCAGCCCCGGACAGGGACCAGGCTATGGCTACACCTTC.

The rearrangement joins TRBV5-4 to TRBJ1-5, with a possible D match to TRBD1 (5 bases). Per germline, CDR1 SGHNT and CDR2 YYREEE (reference sequence). The V end was cut by 0 bases, the J end by 0 bases, with 22 bases between. The CDR3 has 20 residues. This CDR3 reads CASSLEAARVPYDSNQPQHF. The CDR3 nucleotides read TGTGCCAGCAGCTTGGAAGCCGCCAGGGTACCTTATGATAGCAATCAGCCCCAGCATTTT.

The J gene is TRBJ2-1, the V gene TRBV3-1 (or the pseudogene TRBV3-2), with 8 bases identical to TRBD1. Germline V CDR1 and CDR2: LGHDT, YNNKEL (reference sequence). The CDR3 has 15 amino acids. V dropped 4 bases and J dropped 2; count of bases not matched to a gene: 4. In DNA, the CDR3 is TGTGCCAGCAGCCCGGTGGACAGGGCCTACAATGAGCAGTTCTTC. Amino acid sequence: CASSPVDRAYNEQFF.

Worth noting for this clone: This sample also contains other DNA sequences that code for the same CDR3. This chain uses TRBV20-1 with TRBJ1-2, with no clear D. V was cut by 3 bases and J by 6 bases, with 8 bases left in between. CDR1 and CDR2 (germline): DFQATT, SNEGSKA (reference sequence). CDR3 length: 11 amino acids. The CDR3 loop is CSASGGNGYTF. The CDR3 DNA is TGCAGTGCTAGTGGTGGGAATGGCTACACCTTC.

The V call is TRBV7-8, the J call TRBJ2-5; D is unclear. The CDR3 consists of 14 residues. From germline, CDR1 is SGHVS and CDR2 FQNEAQ. V lost 5 bases, J lost 0 bases, and 10 bases lay in between. CDR3 sequence reads: CASSPSVHQETQYF. DNA of the CDR3: TGTGCCAGCAGCCCGTCCGTCCACCAAGAGACCCAGTACTTC.

This chain connects TRBV10-2 to TRBJ1-6; TRBD1 might be the D (5 bases). Trimming cost V 7 bases and J 6 bases, with 10 bases left between them. CDR1 is WSHSY and CDR2 is SAAADI in the germline V gene. The CDR3 spans 13 residues. The CDR3: CASMGTFNSPLHF. CDR3 coding DNA: TGCGCCAGCATGGGGACCTTTAATTCACCCCTCCACTTT.

The rearrangement links TRBV7-2 to TRBJ1-2; unclear D gene. Germline values: CDR1 SGHTA, CDR2 FQGNSA. This CDR3 has 15 residues. The V gene lost 5 bases and the J gene lost 5 bases, with 18 bases spanning the gap. The CDR3 region has the DNA TGTGCCAGCAGCCCCAGCTCGGGCTTACAGTATGGCTACACCTTC. This sequence encodes CASSPSSGLQYGYTF.

The chain combines TRBV12-3 or TRBV12-4 with TRBJ2-7, with D unresolved. V lost 6 bases and J 6 bases, leaving 15 bases between the germline ends. This CDR3 region has 13 residues. The CDR3 reads CASSRGPLGEQYF. The CDR3 DNA reads TGTGCCAGCAGCCGAGGCCCCCTGGGCGAGCAGTACTTC.

The sample holds one count of this clone. CDR3 sequence reads: CASSRGLAGEQFF. The CDR3 DNA follows: TGTGCCAGCAGCCGCGGACTAGCCGGTGAGCAGTTCTTC. This chain links TRBV6-5 with TRBJ2-1, with 8 bases lining up with TRBD2. V trimming: 6 bases; J trimming: 9 bases; junction bases outside the gene matches: 7. The germline CDR1 and CDR2 sequences are MNHEY and SVGAGI. CDR3 size: 13 residues.

This chain connects TRBV6-1 to TRBJ1-1; D is unresolved. CDR1 is MNHNS, CDR2 SASEGT, per germline. The CDR3 loop spans 13 amino acids. Trimming took 3 bases from V and 2 from J, leaving 7 bases between them. Here the CDR3 DNA reads TGTGCCAGCAGTGAGTATACAAACACTGAAGCTTTCTTT. It translates to CASSEYTNTEAFF.

The chain joins TRBV19 to TRBJ1-2; D call uncertain. This CDR3 has 15 residues. Germline V CDR1 and CDR2: LNHDA, SQIVND (reference sequence). V was trimmed by 2 bases and J by 7 bases, leaving 17 bases between them. This CDR3 is CASSITTPGSFGYTF. The DNA of the CDR3 is TGTGCCAGTAGTATAACAACCCCTGGATCATTTGGCTACACCTTC.